This T cell receptor (beta chain) was identified during a study of a mutant IDH1 vaccine in newly diagnosed glioma. For the study at large: Patients, over weeks 1, 3, 5, 7, 11, 15, 19 and 23, received a total of eight vaccinations. Vaccination began 4-6 weeks post radiotherapy alone, or with temozolomide cycles. There were 62.5% males and approximately 38% females among treated patients, whose mean age was approximately 40 years.

The time point here: week 11, during vaccination. Every vaccine dose comprised 300 ug of mutant IDH1 20-mer peptide plus topical imiquimod. Each donor presented with a new WHO grade 3 or 4 astrocytoma that tested IDH1-mutant and showed ATRX loss. The germline V gene encodes CDR1 SSHAT and CDR2 FNYEAQ (reference sequence). The CDR3 runs to 14 residues. For this clone: The target antigen is unknown. Sequence at one end of the junction differs from germline and may be a read error.

TCRdb keeps only in-frame clones here, not all; method: immunoSEQ multiplex PCR. The sample includes some 54,000 clones, roughly nine tenths seen only once; the top ten take 2.4%. The V and J genes are TRBV7-7 and TRBJ2-3; TRBD1 agrees at 7 bases. Sequencing used PBMCs, obtained from a glioma patient whose treatment included an IDH1 peptide vaccine. This sequence was found in a man aged 45-60 years with glioma. The CDR3 nucleotides are TGTGCTAGCAGCTTCGGGACAGCCACAGATACGCAGTATTTT. This sequence encodes CASSFGTATDTQYF.